The present T cell receptor beta chain was sequenced within a study of siplizumab effects on memory and regulatory T cells. Study-wide points: Where siplizumab was present, mappable alloreactive CD4+ clones averaged almost 70% Treg-derived, compared with 25% to 30% in controls. The diversity of naive T cells seemed greater than that of memory cells, and their alloresponse contribution seemed major. Roughly 80-95% of proliferating CD4+ or CD8+ clones lacked a naive or memory phenotype that could be assigned. Alloreactive sequences tracing back to unstimulated CD4+ memory cells fell significantly with siplizumab.

Generated by immunoSEQ multiplex PCR, the TCRdb table keeps only in-frame clones and is missing some. The table includes more than 95,000 clones, roughly 94% detected once. For this clone: What it recognizes is unknown.

Per germline, CDR1 SGHNT and CDR2 YYREEE (reference sequence). V lost 4 bases, J lost 7 bases, and 14 bases lay in between. CDR3 size: 13 residues. Sequencing was performed on non-Treg CD4+ T cells sorted from blood. This TCR derives from a human donor in good health. The chain is built from TRBV5-4 and TRBJ1-2, with TRBD1 as a possible D gene (6 bases). The CDR3 sequence is CASSRRGGSGYTF. For the CDR3, the DNA is TGTGCCAGCAGCCGAAGAGGGGGAAGTGGCTACACCTTC.